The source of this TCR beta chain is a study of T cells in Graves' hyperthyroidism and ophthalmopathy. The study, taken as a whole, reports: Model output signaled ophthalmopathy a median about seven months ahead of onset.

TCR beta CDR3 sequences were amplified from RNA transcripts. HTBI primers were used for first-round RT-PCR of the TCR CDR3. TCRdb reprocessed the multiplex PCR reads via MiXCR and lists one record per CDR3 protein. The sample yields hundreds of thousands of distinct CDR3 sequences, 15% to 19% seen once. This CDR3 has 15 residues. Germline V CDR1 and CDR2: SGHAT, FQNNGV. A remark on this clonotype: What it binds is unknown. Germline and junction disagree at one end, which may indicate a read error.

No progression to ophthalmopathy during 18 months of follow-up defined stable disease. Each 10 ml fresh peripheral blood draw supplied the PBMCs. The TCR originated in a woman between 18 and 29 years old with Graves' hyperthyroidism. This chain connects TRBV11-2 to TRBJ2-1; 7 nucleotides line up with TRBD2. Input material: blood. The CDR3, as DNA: TGTGCCAGCAGCTTCGCCGGACTAGTAGTTAATGAGCGGTTCTTC. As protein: CASSFAGLVVNERFF. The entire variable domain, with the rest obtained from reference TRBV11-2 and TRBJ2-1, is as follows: EAGVAQSPRYKIIEKRQSVAFWCNPISGHATLYWYQQILGQGPKLLIQFQNNGVVDDSQLPKDRFSAERLKGVDSTLKIQPAKLEDSAVYLCASSFAGLVVNERFFGPGTRLTVL.